This paragraph reports one T cell receptor beta chain. Antigen unknown. This sample was included in a study of identical twins. Through template switching, a universal primer site was introduced, and the cDNA contained unique molecular identifiers. TCRdb re-called the 5' RACE reads with MiXCR, one entry per CDR3 protein. The table includes hundreds of thousands of distinct CDR3 sequences, 9% to 15% detected once. Findings and limits, study-wide: Compared with models, monozygotic twins showed more out-of-frame TCR alpha sharing.

The CDR3 covers 14 residues. V was trimmed by 1 base and J by 2 bases, leaving 9 bases between them. In germline, CDR1 is SGHAT, CDR2 FQNNGV. The same sample was also used in a study of yellow fever vaccine responses in identical twins. This second report adds: Twins showed a vaccine T cell response that reportedly seemed partly convergent, partly personalized.

Sequencing was done on a sample of PBMCs. This TCR was recovered from a woman younger than 30 in good health. This chain uses TRBV11-2 with TRBJ2-7; D ambiguous. The CDR3 reads CASSLARKTYEQYV. DNA of the CDR3: TGTGCCAGCAGCTTAGCGAGGAAGACCTACGAGCAGTACGTC.